Each of the 3 T cell receptor beta chains below was sequenced from the same sample in a study of cytomegalovirus exposure and HLA in healthy donors (dated by TCRdb to the late 2010s). The library was prepared using the immunoSEQ multiplex PCR assay. TCRdb provides this immuneACCESS table in a form limited to in-frame rearrangements. Some clones are lacking; in checked studies, under half of them reflect an unresolved V gene, and why the rest are absent is not known. The sample profile shows roughly 90,000 clones; 93% of them were found once. Together, the top ten hold around 1.1% of the sample. Sequencing input: PBMCs. These receptors were obtained from a woman in her 30s in good health and CMV-seropositive.

The chain employs TRBV9 and TRBJ2-2, with a possible D match to TRBD2 (5 bases). Germline CDR1 reads SGDLS; CDR2 reads YYNGEE. The CDR3 is made up of 14 amino acids. Deletions cut 5 bases from V and 0 bases from J, with 8 bases between. The CDR3 loop is CASRGSTNTGELFF. As DNA, the CDR3 is TGTGCCAGCAGAGGGAGCACGAACACCGGGGAGCTGTTTTTT.

This rearrangement joins TRBV6-1 to TRBJ1-5; D might be TRBD1 (6 bases). The CDR3 covers 13 residues. Germline CDR1 reads MNHNS; CDR2 reads SASEGT. V lost 5 bases and J lost 4, with 9 bases in between. The chain's CDR3 is CASSRTGNQPQHF. The CDR3 bases are TGTGCCAGCAGTAGAACAGGGAATCAGCCCCAGCATTTT.

The chain recombines TRBV6-6 with TRBJ2-1; 9 nucleotides align to TRBD2. Germline lookup yields CDR1 MNHNY and CDR2 SVGAGI (reference sequence). V trimming: 6 bases; J trimming: 5 bases; junction bases outside the gene matches: 8. This CDR3 is 15 amino acids long. The CDR3 reads CASRDSGRPNNEQFF. The CDR3 nucleotides read TGTGCCAGCAGAGACAGCGGGAGGCCGAACAATGAGCAGTTCTTC.